Listed below are T cell receptor beta chains from one sample, sequenced in a study of cytomegalovirus exposure and HLA in healthy donors. Libraries were prepared by immunoSEQ multiplex PCR; TCRdb keeps only in-frame clonotypes and omits some of them. This sample has 63,000 or so clones, with about 76% found just once. The sample taken for sequencing was PBMCs. The receptor source for this set is a man aged 50-59 years in good health and CMV-seronegative. Both conserved end residues are part of each CDR3. The D gene is left open where the match is weak. Some rows mark clone size as missing; the rest say once, few, many or name a class of expanded clone.

>TRBV11-2|-|-|TRBJ2-5
TGTGCCAGCAGCTTAGATCTACGAGAGACCCAGTACTTC
CASSLDLRETQYF
>TRBV19|-|TRBD1|TRBJ2-7
TGTGCCAGTAGCCCTCCCGGAGAAGCAGGGGGCTTTCACGAGCAGTACTTC
CASSPPGEAGGFHEQYF
>TRBV12-1|few|-|TRBJ1-2
TGTGCCCTCACGCTGGACAGCAACTATGGCTACACCTTC
CALTLDSNYGYTF
>TRBV5-1|few|TRBD2|TRBJ2-3
TGCGCCAGCAGCTTCTCGGGAGGAGATACGCAGTATTTT
CASSFSGGDTQYF
>TRBV30|-|TRBD1|TRBJ1-1
TGTGCCAGAAACGACAGGGGAGGAACTGAAGCTTTCTTT
CARNDRGGTEAFF
>TRBV9|-|-|TRBJ1-4
TGTGCCAGCAGCGCCGGACAATTTAATGAAAAACTGTTTTTT
CASSAGQFNEKLFF
>TRBV5-1|-|TRBD2|TRBJ2-5
TGCGCCAGCAGCTCTCGAGCGGGGGCCCAGGGAGAGACCCAGTACTTC
CASSSRAGAQGETQYF
>TRBV6-5|-|-|TRBJ1-2
TGTGCCAGCAGCTATCTCCACAGGGAAGGCTACACCTTC
CASSYLHREGYTF
>TRBV10-1|few|TRBD2|TRBJ2-1
TGCGCCAGCAGTGAGTCGATGTTCGATCGAAGCGGGGGGAGAGCCTACAATGAGCAGTTCTTC
CASSESMFDRSGGRAYNEQFF
>TRBV7-2|-|TRBD2|TRBJ2-3
TGTGCCAGCAGTTCTTCCTTACTAGCGGGGGCGGATACGCAGTATTTT
CASSSSLLAGADTQYF
>TRBV6-6|-|-|TRBJ1-2
TGTGCCAGCCGAACAGGGAACTATGGCTACACCTTC
CASRTGNYGYTF
>TRBV5-1|-|-|TRBJ1-4
TGCGCCAGCAGCTTTTTCAGTTTGAATGAAAAACTGTTTTTT
CASSFFSLNEKLFF
>TRBV9|-|-|TRBJ1-3
TGTGCCAGCAGCCCAGACTTCAGGACTAGCTCTGGAAACACCATATATTTT
CASSPDFRTSSGNTIYF
>TRBV9|-|TRBD2|TRBJ2-3
TGTGCCAGCAGCAATCTAGCGGGGGCGGTAGGGGATACGCAGTATTTT
CASSNLAGAVGDTQYF
>TRBV5-1|-|TRBD1|TRBJ1-3
TGCGCCAGCAGCAGGGGACAGTCAACTGGAAACACCATATATTTT
CASSRGQSTGNTIYF
>TRBV9|-|-|TRBJ1-4
TGTGCCAGCAGCGTAGGCGGGCGAGGTGAAAAACTGTTTTTT
CASSVGGRGEKLFF
>TRBV29-1|-|TRBD1|TRBJ2-2
TGCAGCGTTGAGTTAGAAGGGGGCTGGACCGGGGAGCTGTTTTTT
CSVELEGGWTGELFF
>TRBV9|few|-|TRBJ2-1
TGTGCCAGCAGCGCAGACCAGGGCACTGAGCAGTTCTTC
CASSADQGTEQFF
>TRBV6-6|-|TRBD1|TRBJ2-5
TGTGCCAGCAGTAGGGATACAGGGGTCGAGACCCAGTACTTC
CASSRDTGVETQYF
>TRBV29-1|-|TRBD1|TRBJ1-1
TGCAGCGTTGTGGGTGCTACCGGGACAGGGGTGGGAAACACTGAAGCTTTCTTT
CSVVGATGTGVGNTEAFF
>TRBV5-6|-|-|TRBJ2-3
TGTGCCAGCAGCCCATGGCTCCTCGCCGCCAGGGATACGCAGTATTTT
CASSPWLLAARDTQYF
>TRBV11-2|-|-|TRBJ2-7
TGTGCCAGCAGCTTAGCTGGGCGCGAGCAGTACTTC
CASSLAGREQYF
>TRBV5-1|-|TRBD2|TRBJ2-5
TGCGCCAGCAGCTCCCCTCGGGGGGGCCAAGAGACCCAGTACTTC
CASSSPRGGQETQYF
>TRBV11-3|few|-|TRBJ2-1
TGTGCCAGCAGGCGGGGTTCTCACCCCTACAATGAGCAGTTCTTC
CASRRGSHPYNEQFF
>TRBV30|once|-|TRBJ1-6
TGTGCCTGGAGTGTACGGGGTTCTAATAATTCACCCCTCCACTTT
CAWSVRGSNNSPLHF
>TRBV12-5|-|TRBD2|TRBJ2-2
TGTGCTAGTGGTTTGCAGGGGAGGGGGCTTCAGCGGGGGGTCCTGTCCCGTTTCGGGGAGCTGTTTTTT
CASGLQGRGLQRGVLSRFGELFF
>TRBV12-5|-|-|TRBJ1-6
TGTGCTAGTGGTTTGGAGCAGGGCTATAATTCACCCCTCCACTTT
CASGLEQGYNSPLHF
>TRBV6-5|-|TRBD1|TRBJ1-6
TGTGCCAGCACCAGACTACAGGGGGCCGATTCACCCCTCCACTTT
CASTRLQGADSPLHF
>TRBV6-1|-|-|TRBJ1-1
TGTGCCAGCGGGGGGGGCTATGGTTATTTTATTGAAGCTTTCTTT
CASGGGYGYFIEAFF
>TRBV13|-|-|TRBJ2-7
TGTGCCAGCAGCTTAGACTCACAGGGAGATTACGAGCAGTACTTC
CASSLDSQGDYEQYF
>TRBV2|once|-|TRBJ2-5
TGTGCCAGCAGTTACGACTTAGGAGAGACCCAGTACTTC
CASSYDLGETQYF
>TRBV19|-|TRBD1|TRBJ2-2
TGTGCCAGTTCAATTACAGGGGGTCGAGGGGAGCTGTTTTTT
CASSITGGRGELFF
>TRBV5-6|-|TRBD2|TRBJ2-3
TGTGCCAGCAGCTTGGTAAAAGCGGGGGGGGGAGATACGCAGTATTTT
CASSLVKAGGGDTQYF